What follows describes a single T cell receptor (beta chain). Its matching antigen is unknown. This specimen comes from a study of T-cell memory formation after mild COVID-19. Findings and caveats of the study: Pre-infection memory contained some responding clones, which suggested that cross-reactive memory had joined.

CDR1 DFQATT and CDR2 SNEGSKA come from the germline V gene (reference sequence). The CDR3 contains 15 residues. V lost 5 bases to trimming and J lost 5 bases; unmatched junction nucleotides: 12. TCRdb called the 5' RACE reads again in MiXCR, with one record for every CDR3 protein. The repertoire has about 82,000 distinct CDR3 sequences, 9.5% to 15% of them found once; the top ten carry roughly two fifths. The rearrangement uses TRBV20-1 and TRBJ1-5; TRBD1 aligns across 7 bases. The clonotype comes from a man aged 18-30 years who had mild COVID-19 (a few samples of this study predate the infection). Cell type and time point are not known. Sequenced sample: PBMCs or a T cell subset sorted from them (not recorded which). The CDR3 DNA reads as TGCAGTGCTCCCAGAAGACAGGGACTGGATCAGCCCCAGCATTTT. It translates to CSAPRRQGLDQPQHF.